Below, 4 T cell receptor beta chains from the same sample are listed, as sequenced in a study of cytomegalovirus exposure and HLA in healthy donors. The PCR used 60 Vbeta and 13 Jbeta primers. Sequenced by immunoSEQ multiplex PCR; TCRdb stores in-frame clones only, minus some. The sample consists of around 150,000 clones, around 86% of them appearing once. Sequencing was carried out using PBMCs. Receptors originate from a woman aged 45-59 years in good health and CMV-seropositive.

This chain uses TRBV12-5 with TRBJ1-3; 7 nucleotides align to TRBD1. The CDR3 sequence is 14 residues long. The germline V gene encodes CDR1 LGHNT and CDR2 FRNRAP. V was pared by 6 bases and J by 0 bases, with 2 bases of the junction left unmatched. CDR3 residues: CASGGTVSGNTIYF. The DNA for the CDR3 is TGTGCTAGTGGGGGGACAGTCTCTGGAAACACCATATATTTT. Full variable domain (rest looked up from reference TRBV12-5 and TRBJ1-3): DARVTQTPRHKVTEMGQEVTMRCQPILGHNTVFWYRQTMMQGLELLAYFRNRAPLDDSGMPKDRFSAEMPDATLATLKIQPSEPRDSAVYFCASGGTVSGNTIYFGEGSWLTVV.

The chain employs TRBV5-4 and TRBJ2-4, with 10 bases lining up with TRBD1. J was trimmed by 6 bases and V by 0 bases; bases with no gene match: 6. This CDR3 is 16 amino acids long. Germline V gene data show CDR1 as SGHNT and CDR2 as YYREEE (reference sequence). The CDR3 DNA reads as TGTGCCAGCAGCTTGGGACTCCGGGACAGGGGAAACATTCAGTACTTC. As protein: CASSLGLRDRGNIQYF. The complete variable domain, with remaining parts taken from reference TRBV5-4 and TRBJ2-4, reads ETGVTQSPTHLIKTRGQQVTLRCSSQSGHNTVSWYQQALGQGPQFIFQYYREEENGRGNFPPRFSGLQFPNYSSELNVNALELDDSALYLCASSLGLRDRGNIQYFGAGTRLSVL.

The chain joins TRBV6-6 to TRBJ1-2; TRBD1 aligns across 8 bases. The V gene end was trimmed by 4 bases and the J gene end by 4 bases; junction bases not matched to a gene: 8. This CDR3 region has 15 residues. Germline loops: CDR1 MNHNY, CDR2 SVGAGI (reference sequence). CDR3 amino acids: CASSFDRGGGYGYTF. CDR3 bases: TGTGCCAGCAGTTTCGACAGGGGCGGGGGCTATGGCTACACCTTC.

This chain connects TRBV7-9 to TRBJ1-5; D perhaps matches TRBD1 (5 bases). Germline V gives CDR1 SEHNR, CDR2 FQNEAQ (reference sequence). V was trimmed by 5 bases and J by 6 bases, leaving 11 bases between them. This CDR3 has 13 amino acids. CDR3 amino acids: CASSPQGSQPQHF. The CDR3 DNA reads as TGTGCCAGCAGCCCCCAGGGTAGTCAGCCCCAGCATTTT.